This TCR beta chain is drawn from a study of cytomegalovirus exposure and HLA in healthy donors. Germline V gene sequence: CDR1 SEHNR, CDR2 FQNEAQ (reference sequence). The CDR3 sequence is 17 residues long. Trimming took 2 bases from V and 2 from J, leaving 17 bases between them. Study conclusions and caveats: HLA allele associations emerged for roughly 17,000 TCR beta sequences in a later analysis, at 0.05 false discovery rate.

With respect to this clone: Its antigen is as yet unknown.

This PCR relied on a set of 60 Vbeta primers and 13 Jbeta primers. The method was immunoSEQ multiplex PCR; TCRdb's version includes in-frame clones alone and lacks a portion of them. Among 150,000 to 200,000 clones listed, approximately 81% were seen once. The origin of this receptor is a male donor in good health and CMV-seronegative. The chain couples TRBV7-9 to TRBJ2-3, with a possible D match to TRBD1 (7 bases). What was sequenced was PBMCs. Here the CDR3 DNA reads TGTGCCAGCAGCTTAACCAGCGGCAGGGGGGTCACAGATACGCAGTATTTT. Its translation: CASSLTSGRGVTDTQYF.